Reported below is one TCR beta chain. Its target is not known. J was trimmed by 5 bases and V by 3 bases; bases with no gene match: 9. The CDR3 is 16 amino acids. The V gene's germline CDR1 is SNHLY and CDR2 FYNNEI. The source of the sample is a study of shared clonotypes between healthy human individuals. Study-wide points: Sampling used blood alone; tissue repertoires probably differ.

TCRdb's table, derived via immunoSEQ multiplex PCR, lists solely in-frame clones and lacks some. Of 550,000 to 700,000 clones detected, approximately 73% appear once; the ten largest clones hold roughly 1.9%. The V call is TRBV2, the J call TRBJ1-1; 10 bases line up with TRBD1. This clonotype originated in a woman aged 25-40 years in good health. The sequenced material came from memory CD4+ T cells sorted from blood. Subset denoted: CD45RA-negative fraction. CDR3 DNA: TGTGCCAGCAGTGATGCCGGGACAGGGGCATCTACTGAAGCTTTCTTT. It translates to CASSDAGTGASTEAFF.